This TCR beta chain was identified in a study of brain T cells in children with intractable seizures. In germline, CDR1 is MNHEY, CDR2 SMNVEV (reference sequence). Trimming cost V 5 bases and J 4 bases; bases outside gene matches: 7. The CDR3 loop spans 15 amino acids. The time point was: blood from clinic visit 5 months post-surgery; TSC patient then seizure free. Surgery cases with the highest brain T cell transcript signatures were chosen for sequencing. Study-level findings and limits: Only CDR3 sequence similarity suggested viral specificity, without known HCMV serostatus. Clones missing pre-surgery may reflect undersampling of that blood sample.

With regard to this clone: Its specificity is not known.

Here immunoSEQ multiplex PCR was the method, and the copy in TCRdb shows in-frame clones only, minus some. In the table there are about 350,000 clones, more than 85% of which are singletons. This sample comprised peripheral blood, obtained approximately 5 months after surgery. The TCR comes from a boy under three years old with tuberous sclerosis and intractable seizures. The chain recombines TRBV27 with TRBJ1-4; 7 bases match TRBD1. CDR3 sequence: CASSHRQGNNEKLFF. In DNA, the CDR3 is TGTGCCAGCAGTCACAGACAGGGTAATAATGAAAAACTGTTTTTT.